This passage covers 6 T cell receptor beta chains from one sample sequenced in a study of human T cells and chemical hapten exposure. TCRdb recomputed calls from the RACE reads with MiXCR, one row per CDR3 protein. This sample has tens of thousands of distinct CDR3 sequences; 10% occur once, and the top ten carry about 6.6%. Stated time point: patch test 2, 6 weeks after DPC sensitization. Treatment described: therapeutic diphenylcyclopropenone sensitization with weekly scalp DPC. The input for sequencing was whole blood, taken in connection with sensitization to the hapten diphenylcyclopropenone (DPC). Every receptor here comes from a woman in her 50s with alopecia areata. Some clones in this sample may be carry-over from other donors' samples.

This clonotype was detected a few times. This CDR3 reads CASSERRTRPGELFF. CDR3 DNA: TGTGCCAGCAGTGAAAGGAGGACCAGGCCCGGGGAGCTGTTTTTT. This chain uses TRBV6-1 with TRBJ2-2, with D tentatively TRBD2 (5 bases). Per the germline V gene, CDR1 is MNHNS and CDR2 is SASEGT. The CDR3 runs 15 residues. V lost 2 bases and J 6 bases, leaving 13 bases between the germline ends.

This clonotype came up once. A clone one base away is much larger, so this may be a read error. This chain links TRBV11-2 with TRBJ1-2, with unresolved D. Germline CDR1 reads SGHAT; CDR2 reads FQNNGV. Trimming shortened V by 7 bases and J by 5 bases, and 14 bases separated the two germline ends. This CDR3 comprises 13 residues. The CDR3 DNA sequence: TGTGCCAGCAAAGAGAGATTATCATATGGCTACACCTTC. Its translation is CASKERLSYGYTF. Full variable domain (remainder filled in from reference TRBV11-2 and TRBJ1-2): EAGVAQSPRYKIIEKRQSVAFWCNPISGHATLYWYQQILGQGPKLLIQFQNNGVVDDSQLPKDRFSAERLKGVDSTLKIQPAKLEDSAVYLCASKERLSYGYTFGSGTRLTVV.

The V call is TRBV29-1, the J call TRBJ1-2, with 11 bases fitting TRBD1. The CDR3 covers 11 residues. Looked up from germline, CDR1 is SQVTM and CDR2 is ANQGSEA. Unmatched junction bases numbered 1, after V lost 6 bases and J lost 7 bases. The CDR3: CSVDRGLGYTF. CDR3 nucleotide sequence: TGCAGCGTGGACAGGGGGCTTGGCTACACCTTC. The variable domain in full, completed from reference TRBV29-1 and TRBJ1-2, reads SAVISQKPSRDICQRGTSLTIQCQVDSQVTMMFWYRQQPGQSLTLIATANQGSEATYESGFVIDKFPISRPNLTFSTLTVSNMSPEDSSIYLCSVDRGLGYTFGSGTRLTVV.

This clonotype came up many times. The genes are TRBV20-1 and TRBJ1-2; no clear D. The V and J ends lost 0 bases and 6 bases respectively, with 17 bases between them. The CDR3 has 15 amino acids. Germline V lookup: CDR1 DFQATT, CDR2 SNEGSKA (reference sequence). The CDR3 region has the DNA TGCAGTGCTAGAGAGAGTAGAGGGCGGACTGATGGCTACACCTTC. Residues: CSARESRGRTDGYTF.

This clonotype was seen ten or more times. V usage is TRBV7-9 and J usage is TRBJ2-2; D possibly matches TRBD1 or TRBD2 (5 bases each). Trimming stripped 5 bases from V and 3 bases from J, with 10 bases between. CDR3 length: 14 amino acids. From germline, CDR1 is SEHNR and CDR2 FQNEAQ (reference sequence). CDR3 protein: CASSGGRHTGELFF. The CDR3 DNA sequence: TGTGCCAGCAGCGGGGGACGGCACACCGGGGAGCTGTTTTTT. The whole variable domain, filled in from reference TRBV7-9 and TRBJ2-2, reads DTGVSQNPRHKITKRGQNVTFRCDPISEHNRLYWYRQTLGQGPEFLTYFQNEAQLEKSRLLSDRFSAERPKGSFSTLEIQRTEQGDSAMYLCASSGGRHTGELFFGEGSRLTVL.

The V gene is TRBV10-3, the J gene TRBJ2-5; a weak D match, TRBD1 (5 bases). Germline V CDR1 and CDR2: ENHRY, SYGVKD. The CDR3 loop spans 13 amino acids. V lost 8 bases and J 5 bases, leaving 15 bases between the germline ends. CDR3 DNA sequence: TGTGCCATCGGACAAGTGGAGAGGGAGACCCAGTACTTC. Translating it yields CAIGQVERETQYF.